This T cell receptor (beta chain) was profiled in a study of blood T cell repertoires in COVID-19. For the study at large: Samples of COVID-19 (acute and convalescent) were obtained from the United States, Italy and Spain. The cDNA or gDNA used as material had been derived from T cells, B-cell-depleted T cells, or PBMCs.

As handled by the study authors: Estimates of nucleated cell counts were drawn from the amplification of reference gene primers. Data came from immunoSEQ multiplex PCR; TCRdb stores just in-frame clones and leaves some out. V and J calls and clone size follow that table, whereas D and trimming were derived from the DNA. The table has about 81,000 clones, 91% seen once; the top ten hold about 2%. This TCR came from a woman in her 50s in a cohort sampled during active COVID-19. Specimen: peripheral blood.

CDR3 nucleotide sequence: TGTGCCAGCAGCCCTACAGGGACCACCGGGGAGCTGTTTTTT. Encoded protein: CASSPTGTTGELFF. The chain carries TRBV28 and TRBJ2-2, with D perhaps matching TRBD1 (6 bases). CDR1 MDHEN and CDR2 SYDVKM come from the germline V gene. The CDR3 is 14 residues long. V was clipped by 6 bases and J by 4 bases, with 12 bases between them. Using reference TRBV28 and TRBJ2-2 for the parts outside the CDR3, the full variable domain is DVKVTQSSRYLVKRTGEKVFLECVQDMDHENMFWYRQDPGLGLRLIYFSYDVKMKEKGDIPEGYSVSREKKERFSLILESASTNQTSMYLCASSPTGTTGELFFGEGSRLTVL.